These T cell receptor beta chains were read from a single sample in a study of blood T cell repertoires in COVID-19. The data were produced by immunoSEQ multiplex PCR, yet TCRdb's version contains in-frame clones alone and is incomplete. The repertoire holds hundreds of thousands of clones, with more than 70% as singletons. Input material: PBMCs or T cells enriched from blood (not recorded which). The receptors were sampled from a man aged 25 to 45 with acute COVID-19. The CDR3 runs from the conserved cysteine through the conserved F or W. The D gene is left open where the match is weak. Size values are once, few and many counts, or a class for expanded clones, and some rows have none.

d_call cdr3_length j_call clone_size v_call cdr3_nt cdr3_aa
- 15 TRBJ2-5 - TRBV27 TGTGCCAGCAGTCATCGAGGTGGGTCAGGGGAGACCCAGTACTTC CASSHRGGSGETQYF
- 15 TRBJ1-1 - TRBV4-1 TGCGCCAGCAGCCCCCGGGAGGGCGAGAACACTGAAGCTTTCTTT CASSPREGENTEAFF
TRBD1 14 TRBJ1-1 - TRBV7-9 TGTGCCAGCACTTCCACAGGGGGGAACACTGAAGCTTTCTTT CASTSTGGNTEAFF
TRBD1 14 TRBJ1-5 - TRBV12-5 TGTGCTAGTGCCAGGGGGATGAGCAATCAGCCCCAGCATTTT CASARGMSNQPQHF
- 15 TRBJ1-2 - TRBV3-1/TRBV3-2 TGTGCCAGCAGCCAAGGTCAGGGTTTAGTATATGGCTACACCTTC CASSQGQGLVYGYTF
TRBD1 13 TRBJ1-2 - TRBV5-4 TGTGCCAGCAGCACAGGGACAGGGTATGGCTACACCTTC CASSTGTGYGYTF
- 15 TRBJ2-5 medium-sized TRBV6-6 TGTGCCAGCAGTTTTACTAGGAGTCTGGGAGAGACCCAGTACTTC CASSFTRSLGETQYF
- 14 TRBJ2-3 - TRBV5-5 TGTGCCAGCAGCTTCGACTTCGCCACAGATACGCAGTATTTT CASSFDFATDTQYF
TRBD1 15 TRBJ1-2 few TRBV7-9 TGTGCCAGCAGCCAAAGAATTGGGACAGTCTACGGCTACACCTTC CASSQRIGTVYGYTF
- 14 TRBJ2-7 - TRBV6-5 TGTGCCAGCAGTTACTCCGCGGGAACCTACGAGCAGTACTTC CASSYSAGTYEQYF
- 14 TRBJ2-7 - TRBV5-4 TGTGCCAGCAGCTTGGCGGACAGGGAGGGAGAGCAGTACTTC CASSLADREGEQYF
- 17 TRBJ1-2 - TRBV4-1 TGCGCCAGCAGCCCCACACTCTCGAGACAGGCTAACTATGGCTACACCTTC CASSPTLSRQANYGYTF
TRBD2 15 TRBJ2-2 once TRBV15 TGTGCCACCAGCAGAGATCGACTAGCGGCGCGGGAGCTGTTTTTT CATSRDRLAARELFF
- 15 TRBJ2-2 - TRBV5-4 TGTGCCAGCAGCCCCCGACAGCTTAACACCGGGGAGCTGTTTTTT CASSPRQLNTGELFF
- 15 TRBJ2-5 few TRBV5-1 TGCGCCAGCAGCTCAGGACTCCTTACCACAGAGACCCAGTACTTC CASSSGLLTTETQYF
- 17 TRBJ1-1 once TRBV7-9 TGTGCCAGCAGCTCCGACCGATATGGACGGGACACGACTGAAGCTTTCTTT CASSSDRYGRDTTEAFF
- 12 TRBJ1-1 - TRBV6-5 TGTGCCAGCAGGGTACACAGGGTTGAAGCTTTCTTT CASRVHRVEAFF
TRBD1 12 TRBJ1-1 - TRBV9 TGTGCCAGCAGCACCCCCGGAGGGGGCGCTTTCTTT CASSTPGGGAFF
TRBD1 17 TRBJ1-1 - TRBV7-2 TGTGCCAGCAGCCTTAGCCACCCAGTAGGGGGCTTTACTGAAGCTTTCTTT CASSLSHPVGGFTEAFF
TRBD2 15 TRBJ2-5 few TRBV7-9 TGTGCCAGCGGCCCGGGAGCGCGGGGGGGCGAGACCCAGTACTTC CASGPGARGGETQYF
- 12 TRBJ2-7 - TRBV29-1 TGCAGCGTTGAAATGGTACGGTACGAGCAGTACTTC CSVEMVRYEQYF
- 14 TRBJ2-7 many TRBV5-1 TGCGCCAGCAGCTTCAGTTCCTCCGGGGGCGAGCAGTACTTC CASSFSSSGGEQYF
- 16 TRBJ2-1 - TRBV14 TGTGCCAGCAGTAGGAGTAAGGAGGGTTCCTACAATGAGCAGTTCTTC CASSRSKEGSYNEQFF
- 14 TRBJ2-5 - TRBV11-2 TGTGCCAGCAGCTTAGCTTTTGTGCAAGAGACCCAGTACTTC CASSLAFVQETQYF
TRBD2 15 TRBJ2-1 - TRBV25-1 TGTGCCAGCAGTGGGAGGACTAGCGTATACAATGAGCAGTTCTTC CASSGRTSVYNEQFF
TRBD1 16 TRBJ2-3 - TRBV2 TGTGCCAGCAGTCCGGACAGGACTCCCCGTCGAGATACGCAGTATTTT CASSPDRTPRRDTQYF
- 15 TRBJ2-3 - TRBV9 TGTGCCAGCAGCGCCACGCCCCGTAGTACAGATACGCAGTATTTT CASSATPRSTDTQYF
- 15 TRBJ1-4 - TRBV19 TGTGCCAGTACCCCTGGAGGAACAACTAATGAAAAACTGTTTTTT CASTPGGTTNEKLFF
TRBD1 16 TRBJ2-7 - TRBV4-2 TGTGCCAGCAGCCAAGAGACGAGACAGGGAGCGTACGAGCAGTACTTC CASSQETRQGAYEQYF